Described below is a single TCR beta chain sequence and its context. Its antigen is still unknown. This record comes from a study of CXCR3-negative and CXCR3-positive naive CD8 T cells. Findings of the study overall: CXCR3-positive naive cells carried more hydrophobic TRB CDR3s than CXCR3-negative ones. TRB CDR3 properties indicated TCR strength, while surface CD5 was similar across naive subsets. After cryopreservation, expression of CXCR3 was partially reduced, and most assays were run with fresh PBMCs.

The CDR3 totals 14 residues. Germline CDR1 is DFQATT and CDR2 is SNEGSKA (reference sequence). Carrying UMI labels, the TRB cDNA libraries were prepared through 5' RACE. TCRdb reprocessed the 5' RACE reads, keeping one entry per CDR3 protein, no DNA. The sample has 75,000 to 100,000 distinct CDR3 sequences, and its top ten clones hold 0.7% to 1%. The chain has TRBV20-1 and TRBJ2-7; absent DNA, TCRdb's TRBD2 call cannot be checked. The TCR comes from a human donor in good health. Some clones in this sample may be carry-over from other donors' samples. Input material: naive CXCR3+ CD8+ T cells from blood. Sample subset: CD45RO-CCR7+CD27+CD95- naive CD8+ T cells expressing CXCR3 (TNR3+). CDR3 in amino acids: CSATGTSVSYEQYF.